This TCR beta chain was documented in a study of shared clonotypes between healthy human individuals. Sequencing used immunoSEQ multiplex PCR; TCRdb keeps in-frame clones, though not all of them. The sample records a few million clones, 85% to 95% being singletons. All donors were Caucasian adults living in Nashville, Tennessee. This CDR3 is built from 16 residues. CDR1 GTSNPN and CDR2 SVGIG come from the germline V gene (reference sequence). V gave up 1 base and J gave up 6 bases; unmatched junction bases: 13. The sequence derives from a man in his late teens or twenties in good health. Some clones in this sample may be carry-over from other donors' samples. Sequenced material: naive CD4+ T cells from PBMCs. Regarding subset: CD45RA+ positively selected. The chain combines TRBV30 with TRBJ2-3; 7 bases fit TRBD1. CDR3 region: CAWSASDRVRRDTQYF. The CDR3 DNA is TGTGCCTGGAGTGCTTCAGACAGGGTTAGAAGGGATACGCAGTATTTT.